Below, 13 T cell receptor beta chains from the same sample are listed, as sequenced in a study of blood T cell repertoires in COVID-19. The data were produced by immunoSEQ multiplex PCR, yet TCRdb's version contains in-frame clones alone and is incomplete. The profile shows 200,000 to 250,000 clones, 65% to 90% of them singletons. Sequencing was performed on peripheral blood. These receptors came from a man in his fifties or sixties with COVID-19, enrolled during active disease.

The chain uses TRBV7-8 and TRBJ2-5, with a possible D match to TRBD1 (6 bases). V shed 3 bases and J shed 5 bases, with 10 bases lying between them. CDR1 is SGHVS and CDR2 is FQNEAQ in the germline V gene. The CDR3 totals 13 residues. DNA for the CDR3: TGTGCCAGCAGCTTGGCAGGGGTCGAGACCCAGTACTTC. Protein sequence: CASSLAGVETQYF.

V and J are TRBV7-9 and TRBJ2-5; D is possibly TRBD2 (6 bases). Germline V gene sequence: CDR1 SEHNR, CDR2 FQNEAQ (reference sequence). The ends were cut back, 5 bases at V and 7 bases at J, with 17 bases in the middle. This CDR3 region has 14 residues. CDR3 sequence (DNA): TGTGCCAGCAGCCCGCGGGGACGCGGTGGGACCCAGTACTTC. Protein sequence: CASSPRGRGGTQYF. Full variable domain (missing parts from reference TRBV7-9 and TRBJ2-5): DTGVSQNPRHKITKRGQNVTFRCDPISEHNRLYWYRQTLGQGPEFLTYFQNEAQLEKSRLLSDRFSAERPKGSFSTLEIQRTEQGDSAMYLCASSPRGRGGTQYFGPGTRLLVL.

This clone was found a few times. The V gene is TRBV6-4, the J gene TRBJ1-6; D is unresolved. Germline assignment: CDR1 MRHNA and CDR2 SNTAGT. This CDR3 spans 15 amino acids. Between the trimmed V and J ends, which lost 0 bases and 10 bases, there was a span of 13 bases. CDR3 nucleotides: TGTGCCAGCAGTGACTCGAGCGGGGAGGGATCACCCCTCCACTTT. It translates to CASSDSSGEGSPLHF.

The rearrangement uses TRBV3-1 (or the pseudogene TRBV3-2) and TRBJ2-5; the match to TRBD2 covers 7 bases. The CDR3 contains 12 residues. The V and J ends lost 8 bases and 5 bases, in that order; junction bases with no gene match: 5. Per the germline V gene, CDR1 is LGHDT and CDR2 is YNNKEL (reference sequence). CDR3: CASQRREETQYF. CDR3 in DNA: TGTGCCAGCCAAAGGCGGGAGGAGACCCAGTACTTC.

This clone showed up just once. The chain combines TRBV5-1 with TRBJ2-3; 10 bases fit TRBD1. This CDR3 is 14 amino acids long. Looked up from germline, CDR1 is SGHRS and CDR2 is YFSETQ. Trimming removed 3 bases from V and 6 bases from J; junction bases left unmatched: 4. The CDR3 nucleotides read TGCGCCAGCAGCTCGGGACAGGGGTGGGATACGCAGTATTTT. Translating gives CASSSGQGWDTQYF.

The chain couples TRBV4-2 to TRBJ1-1, with TRBD1 matching 8 bases. J lost 6 bases, V lost 4 bases, and 7 bases had no gene match. The CDR3 length is 14 residues. Per germline, CDR1 LGHNA and CDR2 YNFKEQ. CDR3 DNA sequence: TGTGCCAGCAGCCGTTGGGACAGGACCTCTGAAGCTTTCTTT. It encodes CASSRWDRTSEAFF.

This rearrangement joins TRBV6-5 to TRBJ2-1; D perhaps matches TRBD2 (6 bases). Germline lookup yields CDR1 MNHEY and CDR2 SVGAGI. The CDR3 runs 16 residues. Trimming took off 4 bases at V and 0 bases at J, with 13 bases between the two ends. The CDR3, as DNA: TGTGCCAGCAGTTCCCCCCGAGCGGGCTCCTACAATGAGCAGTTCTTC. It translates to CASSSPRAGSYNEQFF.

This clone was seen a few times. This rearrangement joins TRBV20-1 to TRBJ2-7; D call uncertain. The V gene lost 7 bases and the J gene lost 3 bases, with 10 bases spanning the gap. Germline V gene sequence: CDR1 DFQATT, CDR2 SNEGSKA (reference sequence). The CDR3 has 11 amino acids. CDR3 coding DNA: TGCAGTGAAGAGATTGGCTACGAGCAGTACTTC. Amino acids: CSEEIGYEQYF.

Concerning this clone itself: The sample has other DNA sequences that encode this CDR3 too. This chain joins TRBV7-3 and TRBJ2-1, with TRBD2 identical over 10 bases. Germline assignment: CDR1 SGHTA and CDR2 FQGTGA. The CDR3 consists of 15 residues. With 2 bases clipped from V and 3 bases from J, the junction kept 1 base outside the gene matches. The CDR3 DNA sequence: TGTGCCAGCAGCTTAGGACTAGCGGTCTACAATGAGCAGTTCTTC. Residues: CASSLGLAVYNEQFF.

This chain uses TRBV6-5 with TRBJ2-2; D is possibly TRBD1 (5 bases). Germline CDR1 reads MNHEY; CDR2 reads SVGAGI. CDR3 length: 12 residues. Trimming removed 8 bases from V and 7 bases from J, with 11 bases in between. The CDR3: CASGHTDGELFF. Here the CDR3 DNA reads TGTGCCAGCGGACACACGGACGGGGAGCTGTTTTTT.

The rearrangement uses TRBV29-1 and TRBJ1-1; TRBD1 is a possible D gene (5 bases). Germline V gene sequence: CDR1 SQVTM, CDR2 ANQGSEA. V lost 6 bases, J lost 7 bases, and 18 bases lay in between. This CDR3 spans 13 amino acids. CDR3 amino acids: CSVHANVDSEAFF. The DNA of the CDR3 is TGCAGCGTCCACGCTAATGTAGACAGTGAAGCTTTCTTT.

The chain recombines TRBV6-2 or TRBV6-3 with TRBJ1-1, with 10 bases identical to TRBD1. The V segment lost 5 bases and the J segment 3 bases; nucleotides outside the gene matches: 6. The CDR3 totals 15 residues. The germline gives CDR1 MNHEY, CDR2 SVGEGT. CDR3 nucleotides: TGTGCCAGCAGTCAAGACAGGGGGCCTTACACTGAAGCTTTCTTT. Its protein is CASSQDRGPYTEAFF.

The V and J genes are TRBV6-5 and TRBJ1-6; TRBD1 agrees at 8 bases. The CDR3 consists of 15 residues. CDR1 is MNHEY and CDR2 is SVGAGI in the germline V gene. V lost 6 bases to trimming and J lost 9 bases; unmatched junction nucleotides: 10. CDR3 sequence (DNA): TGTGCCAGCAGAATAGAGCAGGGGGCAGGTTCACCCCTCCACTTT. Its protein is CASRIEQGAGSPLHF.